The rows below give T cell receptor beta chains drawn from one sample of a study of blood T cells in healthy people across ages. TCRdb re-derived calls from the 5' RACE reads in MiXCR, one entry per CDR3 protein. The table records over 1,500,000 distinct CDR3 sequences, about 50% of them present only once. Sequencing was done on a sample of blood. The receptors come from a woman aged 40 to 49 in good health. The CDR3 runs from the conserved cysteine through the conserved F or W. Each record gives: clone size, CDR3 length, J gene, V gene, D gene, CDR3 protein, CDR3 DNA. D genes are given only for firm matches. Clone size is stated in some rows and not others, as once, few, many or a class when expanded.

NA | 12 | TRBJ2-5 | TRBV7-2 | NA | CASSRDSQTQYF | TGTGCCAGCAGCCGCGACAGCCAAACCCAGTACTTC
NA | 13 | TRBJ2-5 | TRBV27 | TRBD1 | CASRTTGWETQYF | TGTGCCAGCAGGACGACAGGGTGGGAGACCCAGTACTTC
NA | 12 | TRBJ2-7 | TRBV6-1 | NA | CASSGRVYEQYF | TGTGCCAGCAGTGGCAGGGTCTACGAGCAGTACTTC
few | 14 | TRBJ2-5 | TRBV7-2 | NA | CASSFGRAQETQYF | TGTGCCAGCAGCTTCGGACGGGCCCAAGAGACCCAGTACTTC
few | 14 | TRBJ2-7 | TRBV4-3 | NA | CASSQAPTSPEQYF | TGCGCCAGCAGCCAAGCCCCGACTAGTCCCGAGCAGTACTTC
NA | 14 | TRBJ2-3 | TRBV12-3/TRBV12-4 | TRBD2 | CASSFGGASDTQYF | TGTGCCAGCAGCTTCGGGGGGGCCTCAGATACGCAGTATTTT
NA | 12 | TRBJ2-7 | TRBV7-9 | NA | CASSLAGGWQYF | TGTGCCAGCAGCTTAGCAGGGGGGTGGCAGTACTTC
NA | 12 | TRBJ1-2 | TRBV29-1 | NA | CSVDITGTFHTF | TGCAGCGTCGATATAACCGGGACCTTCCACACCTTC
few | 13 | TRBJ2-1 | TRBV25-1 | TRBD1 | CASSEDRVNEQFF | TGTGCCAGCAGTGAGGACAGGGTCAATGAGCAGTTCTTC
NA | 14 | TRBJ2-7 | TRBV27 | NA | CASSVLSRAYEQYF | TGTGCCAGCAGTGTGTTAAGCCGCGCGTACGAGCAGTACTTC
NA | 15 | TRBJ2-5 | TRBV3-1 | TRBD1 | CASSQDSHRGGTQYF | TGTGCCAGCAGCCAAGATAGTCACAGGGGTGGGACCCAGTACTTC
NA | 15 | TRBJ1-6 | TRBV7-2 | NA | CASSISRTTKSPLHF | TGTGCCAGCAGCATTTCGAGGACTACTAAGTCACCCCTCCACTTT
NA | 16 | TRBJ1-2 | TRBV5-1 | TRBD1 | CASSTGTGSLIYGYTF | TGCGCCAGCAGCACCGGGACAGGGAGTTTGATCTATGGCTACACCTTC
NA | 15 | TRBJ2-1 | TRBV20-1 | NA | CSVKAGKGSYNEQFF | TGCAGTGTTAAAGCGGGCAAGGGCTCCTACAACGAGCAGTTCTTC
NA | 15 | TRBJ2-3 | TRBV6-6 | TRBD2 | CASLRAGEVADTQYF | TGTGCCAGCCTTCGAGCGGGGGAGGTCGCAGATACGCAGTATTTT
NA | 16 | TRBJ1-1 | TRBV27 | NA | CASSPFYGVKNTEAFF | TGTGCCAGCAGTCCGTTCTACGGTGTGAAGAACACTGAAGCTTTCTTT
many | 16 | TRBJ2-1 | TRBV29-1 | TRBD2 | CSVEAPSGGAGNEQFF | TGCAGCGTTGAAGCCCCTAGCGGGGGGGCAGGCAATGAGCAGTTCTTC
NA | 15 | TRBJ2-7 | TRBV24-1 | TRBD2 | CAASDGLAGRYEQYF | TGTGCCGCCAGTGACGGACTAGCGGGCCGCTACGAGCAGTACTTC
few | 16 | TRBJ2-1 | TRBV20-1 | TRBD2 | CSARSLAGGPKYEQFF | TGCAGTGCTAGAAGTTTAGCGGGGGGGCCGAAATATGAGCAGTTCTTC
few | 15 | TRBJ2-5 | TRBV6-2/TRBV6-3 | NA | CASRTRGTSQETQYF | TGTGCCAGCAGAACCAGAGGGACATCCCAAGAGACCCAGTACTTC
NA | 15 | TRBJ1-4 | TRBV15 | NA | CATSRERLTNEKLFF | TGTGCCACCAGCAGAGAAAGACTAACTAATGAAAAACTGTTTTTT
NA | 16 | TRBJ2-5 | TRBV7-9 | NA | CASSYSPGPGGETQYF | TGTGCCAGCAGCTACTCCCCGGGCCCAGGTGGGGAGACCCAGTACTTC
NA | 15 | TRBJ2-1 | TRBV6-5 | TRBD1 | CASSPDRAPNNEQFF | TGTGCCAGCAGCCCCGACAGGGCCCCTAACAATGAGCAGTTCTTC
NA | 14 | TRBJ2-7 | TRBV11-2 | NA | CASRPIRGPYEQYF | TGTGCCAGCAGACCGATCAGGGGCCCCTACGAGCAGTACTTC
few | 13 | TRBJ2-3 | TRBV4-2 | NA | CASSQKGSNTQYF | TGTGCCAGCAGCCAAAAGGGGTCGAATACGCAGTATTTT
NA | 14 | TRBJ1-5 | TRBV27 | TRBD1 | CASSRDRGVQPQHF | TGTGCCAGCAGCCGGGACAGGGGAGTGCAGCCCCAGCATTTT
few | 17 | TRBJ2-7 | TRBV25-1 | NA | CASSEYWGGPRSYEQYF | TGTGCCAGCAGTGAGTATTGGGGGGGGCCAAGATCCTACGAGCAGTACTTC
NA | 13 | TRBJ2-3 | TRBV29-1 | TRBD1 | CSFRDRLTDTQYF | TGCAGCTTCCGGGACAGACTCACAGATACGCAGTATTTT
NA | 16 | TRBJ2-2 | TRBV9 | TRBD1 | CASSPPGQGVAGELFF | TGTGCCAGCAGCCCACCGGGACAGGGGGTGGCCGGGGAGCTGTTTTTT
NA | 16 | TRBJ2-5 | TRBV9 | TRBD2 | CASSTRSSGLGETQYF | TGTGCCAGCAGCACCCGGTCTAGCGGGTTGGGAGAGACCCAGTACTTC
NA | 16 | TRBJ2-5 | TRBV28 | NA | CASSGPDTPDRETQYF | TGTGCCAGCAGTGGACCGGACACCCCCGATAGGGAGACCCAGTACTTC
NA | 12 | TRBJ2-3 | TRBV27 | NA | CASMAFTDTQYF | TGTGCCAGTATGGCCTTCACAGATACGCAGTATTTT
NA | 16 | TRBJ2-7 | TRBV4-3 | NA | CASSQGSGRIEYEQYF | TGCGCCAGCAGCCAAGGCTCCGGAAGGATAGAGTACGAGCAGTACTTC
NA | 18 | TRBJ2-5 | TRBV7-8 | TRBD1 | CASSLEDLGGGWGYQQYF | TGTGCCAGCAGCTTAGAAGATCTAGGGGGCGGATGGGGGTACCAGCAGTACTTC
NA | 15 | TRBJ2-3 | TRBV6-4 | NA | CASRVGKASTDTQYF | TGTGCCAGCAGGGTCGGGAAGGCGTCCACAGATACGCAGTATTTT
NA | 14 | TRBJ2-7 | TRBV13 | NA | CASSFFAISDEQYF | TGTGCCAGCAGCTTTTTCGCGATTTCCGACGAGCAGTACTTC